This passage covers 16 T cell receptor beta chains from one sample sequenced in a study of cytomegalovirus exposure and HLA in healthy donors. The PCR employed 60 Vbeta primers together with 13 Jbeta primers. Only in-frame clones appear in the TCRdb table, and some are missing; sequencing was by immunoSEQ multiplex PCR. The sample yields 85,000 to 100,000 clones, around 73% seen once. The sequencing sample was made of PBMCs. These receptors all come from a middle-aged woman in good health and CMV-seropositive.

The sample holds a few counts of this clone. The rearrangement joins TRBV5-1 to TRBJ2-7, with 8 bases lining up with TRBD2. This CDR3 spans 16 amino acids. J gave up 0 bases and V 4 bases, and 9 bases lay outside the gene matches. CDR1 and CDR2 (germline): SGHRS, YFSETQ. CDR3: CASSPRGSGSSYEQYF. The CDR3 DNA follows: TGCGCCAGCAGCCCCCGGGGCAGCGGGAGCTCCTACGAGCAGTACTTC.

This clone was found a few times. The chain joins TRBV6-1 to TRBJ2-5; 11 positions agree with TRBD2. This CDR3 comprises 15 residues. Germline V gene lookup returns CDR1 MNHNS and CDR2 SASEGT. J lost 5 bases, V lost 4 bases, and 6 bases had no gene match. The CDR3 sequence is CASSVTSGSFETQYF. CDR3 DNA sequence: TGTGCCAGCAGTGTAACTAGCGGGAGTTTCGAGACCCAGTACTTC.

This chain connects TRBV28 to TRBJ1-2; no reliable D call. Looked up from germline, CDR1 is MDHEN and CDR2 is SYDVKM. Trimming stripped 7 bases from V and 4 bases from J, with 7 bases between. The CDR3 sequence is 11 residues long. This chain's CDR3 is CASKRGYGYTF. DNA for the CDR3: TGTGCCAGCAAACGCGGCTATGGCTACACCTTC.

In the case of this clone: The junction departs from the called germline gene at one end, perhaps through a read error. CDR3: CSSSPRGHEQYF. The CDR3 bases are TGTTCCAGCAGCCCCAGGGGGCACGAGCAGTACTTC. This sequence joins TRBV7-9 and TRBJ2-7; 8 bases line up with TRBD1. CDR1 and CDR2 from the germline V gene are SEHNR and FQNEAQ (reference sequence). This CDR3 is built from 12 residues.

The chain recombines TRBV6-1 with TRBJ2-7; 10 nucleotides line up with TRBD2. CDR1 is MNHNS and CDR2 is SASEGT in the germline V gene. The J segment lost 6 bases and the V segment lost 0 bases, leaving 5 bases of the junction unmatched. The CDR3 extends over 15 amino acids. Written as DNA, the CDR3 is TGTGCCAGCAGTGAAGCGCTAGCGGGAGCGTCCGAGCAGTACTTC. Its protein is CASSEALAGASEQYF.

The genes are TRBV15 and TRBJ2-1, with 10 bases aligning to TRBD2. This CDR3 has 15 residues. The trim removed 6 bases at V and 6 bases at J, leaving 8 bases unmatched. Germline V CDR1 and CDR2: LNHNV, YYDKDF (reference sequence). The CDR3 DNA reads TGTGCCACCAGGGAGGGACTAGCGAAATCCAATGAGCAGTTCTTC. Residues: CATREGLAKSNEQFF.

The chain couples TRBV18 to TRBJ2-3, with 8 bases that match TRBD2. V shed 3 bases, J shed 7 bases, and the junction held 6 bases outside the gene matches. The CDR3 has 14 residues. From germline, CDR1 is KGHSH and CDR2 LQKENI. The CDR3 region has the DNA TGTGCCAGCTCACCGACTAGCGAGGCTTATACGCAGTATTTT. Amino acid sequence: CASSPTSEAYTQYF. The full variable domain, with the rest looked up from reference TRBV18 and TRBJ2-3, is NAGVMQNPRHLVRRRGQEARLRCSPMKGHSHVYWYRQLPEEGLKFMVYLQKENIIDESGMPKERFSAEFPKEGPSILRIQQVVRGDSAAYFCASSPTSEAYTQYFGPGTRLTVL.

The chain joins TRBV2 to TRBJ2-7; 7 bases match TRBD1. The ends lost 3 bases at V and 2 bases at J; junction bases unmatched: 4. The CDR3 is 14 amino acids. Germline lookup yields CDR1 SNHLY and CDR2 FYNNEI. CDR3 coding DNA: TGTGCCAGCAGTGACAGGACAGGTACCTACGAGCAGTACTTC. Protein product: CASSDRTGTYEQYF. Drawing the rest from reference TRBV2 and TRBJ2-7, the complete variable domain is EPEVTQTPSHQVTQMGQEVILRCVPISNHLYFYWYRQILGQKVEFLVSFYNNEISEKSEIFDDQFSVERPDGSNFTLKIRSTKLEDSAMYFCASSDRTGTYEQYFGPGTRLTVT.

The sample holds one count of this clone. The genes are TRBV9 and TRBJ1-1, with D maybe TRBD1 (6 bases). V was clipped by 4 bases and J by 1 base, with 11 bases between them. The CDR3 is 14 residues long. Germline V gene sequence: CDR1 SGDLS, CDR2 YYNGEE. This CDR3 reads CASSLGGQNTEAFF. The CDR3 DNA reads TGTGCCAGCAGCCTAGGGGGACAGAACACTGAAGCTTTCTTT.

The V and J genes are TRBV7-2 and TRBJ1-4; 7 nucleotides agree with TRBD1. The V and J ends lost 5 bases and 7 bases, in that order; junction bases with no gene match: 10. This CDR3 has 15 amino acids. The germline gives CDR1 SGHTA, CDR2 FQGNSA. The CDR3 coding sequence is TGTGCCAGCAGCCAAAGACAGGGTATCAGTGAAAAACTGTTTTTT. As protein: CASSQRQGISEKLFF.

This clone showed up just once. This chain uses TRBV5-1 with TRBJ2-4, with 11 bases that match TRBD2. In germline, CDR1 is SGHRS, CDR2 YFSETQ. The CDR3 contains 17 residues. V was clipped by 0 bases and J by 5 bases; unmatched bases: 7. CDR3 residues: CASSLAPGLAGQNIQYF. In DNA, the CDR3 is TGCGCCAGCAGCTTGGCCCCTGGACTAGCGGGTCAAAACATTCAGTACTTC.

The genes are TRBV27 and TRBJ2-5; 7 nucleotides line up with TRBD2. Germline-derived CDR1 and CDR2 are MNHEY and SMNVEV (reference sequence). The trim removed 6 bases at V and 1 base at J, leaving 8 bases unmatched. This CDR3 is 15 amino acids long. The CDR3, as DNA: TGTGCCAGCAGATCGATTAGCGGGCCCCAAGAGACCCAGTACTTC. This codes for CASRSISGPQETQYF.

This rearrangement joins TRBV10-3 to TRBJ1-1; D is perhaps TRBD1 (6 bases). CDR3 length: 13 residues. The V end lost 6 bases, the J end lost 3 bases, and 11 bases lay between the germline ends. Germline lookup yields CDR1 ENHRY and CDR2 SYGVKD. The CDR3 loop reads CAISNNRDTEAFF. Here the CDR3 DNA reads TGTGCCATCAGCAACAACAGGGACACTGAAGCTTTCTTT.

The table lists this clone with a few counts. This sequence joins TRBV27 and TRBJ1-1; 7 bases map to TRBD1. The CDR3 runs to 15 residues. Germline values: CDR1 MNHEY, CDR2 SMNVEV (reference sequence). The V segment lost 5 bases and the J segment 3 bases; nucleotides outside the gene matches: 9. The CDR3, as DNA: TGTGCCAGCAGTCGGACAGGCCGGAGGGACACTGAAGCTTTCTTT. Amino acids: CASSRTGRRDTEAFF.

J is TRBJ1-1 and V is TRBV14, with TRBD1 matching over 7 bases. Germline CDR1 and CDR2: SGHDN and FVKESK. CDR3 length equals 15 residues. The V gene end was trimmed by 0 bases and the J gene end by 6 bases; junction bases not matched to a gene: 7. Here the CDR3 reads CASSQDDRVSPEAFF. The DNA for the CDR3 is TGTGCCAGCAGCCAAGACGACAGGGTGTCTCCTGAAGCTTTCTTT.

The chain couples TRBV7-9 to TRBJ2-2; tentatively, D is TRBD1 (6 bases). V was clipped by 4 bases and J by 5 bases, with 14 bases between them. The CDR3 length is 15 residues. Germline assignment: CDR1 SEHNR and CDR2 FQNEAQ (reference sequence). In DNA, the CDR3 is TGTGCCAGCAGCTCGACAGGCTCGGGGACCGGGGAGCTGTTTTTT. Translation: CASSSTGSGTGELFF.